Here is one T cell receptor beta chain with its context. The germline V gene encodes CDR1 MNHEY and CDR2 SMNVEV (reference sequence). V was cut by 4 bases and J by 9 bases, with 13 bases left in between. The CDR3 runs 13 residues. Profiling relied on immunoSEQ multiplex PCR, and the TCRdb table lists in-frame clones only, not all of them. The table lists approximately 15,000 clones, approximately 80% of them singletons. The entry originates in a study of chemoradiotherapy in HPV16-positive cancers. The sample was acquired from a patient who underwent chemoradiotherapy. The chain has TRBV27 and TRBJ2-1, with D tentatively TRBD1 (6 bases). The sequence was obtained from a human donor with HPV-associated anogenital cancer. The CDR3, as DNA: TGTGCCAGCAGTTCCGCACAGGGCGTTGAGCAGTTCTTC. Protein sequence: CASSSAQGVEQFF.